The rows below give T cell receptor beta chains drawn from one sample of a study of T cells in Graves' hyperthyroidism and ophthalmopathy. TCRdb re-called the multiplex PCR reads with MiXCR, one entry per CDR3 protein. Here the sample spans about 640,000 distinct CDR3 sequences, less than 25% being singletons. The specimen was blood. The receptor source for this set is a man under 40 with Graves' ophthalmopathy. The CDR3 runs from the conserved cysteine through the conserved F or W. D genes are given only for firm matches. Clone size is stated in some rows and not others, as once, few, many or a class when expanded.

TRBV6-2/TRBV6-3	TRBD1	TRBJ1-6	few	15	CASRAGTGINSPLHF	TGTGCCAGCAGGGCCGGGACAGGGATCAATTCACCCCTCCACTTT
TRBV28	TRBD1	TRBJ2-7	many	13	CASSLLQGDEQYF	TGTGCCAGCAGTTTACTACAGGGGGACGAGCAGTACTTC
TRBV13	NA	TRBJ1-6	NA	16	CASSPPQFGGNSPLHF	TGTGCCAGCAGCCCGCCGCAGTTTGGGGGTAATTCACCCCTCCACTTT
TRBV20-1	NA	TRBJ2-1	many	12	CSVPNDYNEQFF	TGCAGTGTTCCTAATGACTACAATGAGCAGTTCTTC
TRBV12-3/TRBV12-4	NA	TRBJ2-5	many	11	CASSLVETQYF	TGTGCCAGCAGCTTAGTAGAGACCCAGTACTTC
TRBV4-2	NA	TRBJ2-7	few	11	CASSQGTEQYF	TGTGCCAGCAGCCAAGGAACCGAGCAGTACTTC
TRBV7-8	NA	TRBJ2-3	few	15	CASSPARWQTDTQYF	TGTGCCAGCAGCCCTGCTAGGTGGCAGACAGATACGCAGTATTTT
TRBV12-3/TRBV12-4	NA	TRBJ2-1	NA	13	CASSVAAADEQFF	TGTGCCAGCAGCGTAGCTGCAGCGGATGAGCAGTTCTTC
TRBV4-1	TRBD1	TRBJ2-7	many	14	CASSQGTGVYEQYF	TGCGCCAGCAGCCAAGGGACAGGCGTGTACGAGCAGTACTTC
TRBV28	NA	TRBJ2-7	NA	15	CASTQGSAGTYEQCF	TGTGCCAGCACCCAAGGGAGTGCAGGGACCTACGAGCAGTGCTTC
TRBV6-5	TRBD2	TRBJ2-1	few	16	CASSYSVLAGFNEQFF	TGTGCCAGCAGTTACTCGGTACTAGCGGGATTCAATGAGCAGTTCTTC
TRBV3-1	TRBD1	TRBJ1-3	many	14	CASSHRTGANTIYF	TGTGCCAGCAGCCATCGGACAGGGGCAAACACCATATATTTT
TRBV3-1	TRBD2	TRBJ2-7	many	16	CASSPESGSIAYEQYF	TGTGCCAGCAGTCCCGAGAGCGGGAGTATTGCCTACGAGCAGTACTTC
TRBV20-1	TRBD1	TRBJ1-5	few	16	CSARPLDRGLDQPQHF	TGCAGTGCTAGACCCTTGGACAGGGGGCTAGATCAGCCCCAGCATTTT
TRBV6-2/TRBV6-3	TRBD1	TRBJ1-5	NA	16	CASSYPTRQGNQPQHF	TGTGCCAGCAGTTACCCGACAAGACAGGGAAATCAGCCCCAGCATTTT
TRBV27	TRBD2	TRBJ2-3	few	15	CASSILASSTDTQYF	TGTGCCAGCAGTATACTAGCGAGCAGCACAGATACGCAGTATTTT
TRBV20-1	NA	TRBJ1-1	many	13	CSARRPGGTEAFF	TGCAGTGCTCGACGACCGGGGGGGACTGAAGCTTTCTTT
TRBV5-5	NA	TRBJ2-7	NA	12	CASSFPGTEQYF	TGTGCCAGCAGCTTCCCAGGGACCGAGCAGTACTTC
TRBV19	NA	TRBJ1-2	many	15	CASSSPQALLHGYTF	TGTGCCAGTAGCTCCCCACAGGCCCTCTTGCATGGCTACACCTTC
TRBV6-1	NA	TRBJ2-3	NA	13	CASIKPGIATQYF	TGTGCCAGCATTAAACCGGGGATTGCCACGCAGTATTTT
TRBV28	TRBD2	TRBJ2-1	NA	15	CASTPAAGGMNEQFF	TGTGCCAGCACACCCGCTGCGGGGGGGATGAATGAGCAGTTCTTC
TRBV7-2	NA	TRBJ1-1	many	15	CASSLRGGGNTEAFF	TGTGCCAGCAGCTTAAGAGGTGGGGGGAACACTGAAGCTTTCTTT
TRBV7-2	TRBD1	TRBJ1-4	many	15	CASSSGTGSYEKLFF	TGTGCCAGCAGCTCCGGGACAGGGAGTTATGAAAAACTGTTTTTT
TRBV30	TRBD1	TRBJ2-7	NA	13	CARQGARSYEQYF	TGTGCCCGTCAGGGGGCGCGGTCCTACGAGCAGTACTTC